This TCR beta chain was obtained from a study of human T cells and chemical hapten exposure. Whole-study results and caveats: Alopecia was present in the donors, so their immune response may differ from healthy people's.

A few counts support this clonotype. The antigen remains undetermined. The CDR3 is made up of 16 amino acids. Trimming removed 6 bases from V and 2 bases from J; junction bases left unmatched: 6. Germline values: CDR1 SNHLY, CDR2 FYNNEI. Time point denoted: patch test 1, 2 weeks after DPC sensitization. The treatment here: therapeutic diphenylcyclopropenone sensitization with weekly scalp DPC. From the RACE reads, TCRdb called clonotypes with MiXCR, one entry per CDR3 protein. The sample holds some 200,000 distinct CDR3 sequences, around 24% seen once. V gene TRBV2 combines with J gene TRBJ2-1; 11 nucleotides agree with TRBD2. The specimen was whole blood, collected in connection with sensitization to the hapten diphenylcyclopropenone (DPC). The clonotype was recovered from a woman aged 45-59 years with alopecia areata. Some clones in this sample may be carry-over from other donors' samples. The chain's CDR3 is CASSGIAGGPYNEQFF. The CDR3 coding sequence is TGTGCCAGCAGCGGTATAGCGGGAGGGCCCTACAATGAGCAGTTCTTC. Full variable domain (rest looked up from reference TRBV2 and TRBJ2-1): EPEVTQTPSHQVTQMGQEVILRCVPISNHLYFYWYRQILGQKVEFLVSFYNNEISEKSEIFDDQFSVERPDGSNFTLKIRSTKLEDSAMYFCASSGIAGGPYNEQFFGPGTRLTVL.